These 30 T cell receptor beta chains share one sample of origin, sequenced in a study of T cells in Graves' hyperthyroidism and ophthalmopathy. TCR beta CDR3 regions were amplified from RNA. A set of HTBI primers served as the primers for a first-round RT-PCR of the TCR CDR3. TCRdb passed the multiplex PCR reads through MiXCR, listing each CDR3 protein once. This repertoire shows about 640,000 distinct CDR3 sequences, under 25% found once; its top ten account for roughly a third. Sample: blood. The origin of the receptors is a man younger than 40 with Graves' ophthalmopathy.

This clonotype was detected ten times or more. The chain is built from TRBV5-1 and TRBJ1-2; 7 nucleotides line up with TRBD1. The V and J ends lost 0 bases and 4 bases, in that order; junction bases with no gene match: 3. This CDR3 comprises 14 residues. Germline assignment: CDR1 SGHRS and CDR2 YFSETQ. CDR3 in amino acids: CASSLVGDSYGYTF. CDR3 bases: TGCGCCAGCAGCTTGGTGGGGGACAGCTATGGCTACACCTTC.

This clonotype has ten or more counts. V is TRBV30 and J is TRBJ2-1; TRBD2 agrees at 13 bases. The CDR3 contains 16 residues. J gave up 6 bases and V 1 base, and 6 bases lay outside the gene matches. In germline, CDR1 is GTSNPN, CDR2 SVGIG (reference sequence). Here the CDR3 reads CAWSASGLAGTNEQFF. CDR3 DNA: TGTGCCTGGAGTGCGTCGGGACTAGCGGGGACCAATGAGCAGTTCTTC. Using reference TRBV30 and TRBJ2-1 for the parts outside the CDR3, the full variable domain is SQTIHQWPATLVQPVGSPLSLECTVEGTSNPNLYWYRQAAGRGLQLLFYSVGIGQISSEVPQNLSASRPQDRQFILSSKKLLLSDSGFYLCAWSASGLAGTNEQFFGPGTRLTVL.

The chain couples TRBV6-5 to TRBJ2-3, with TRBD2 matching 7 bases. CDR1 and CDR2 (germline): MNHEY, SVGAGI. The CDR3 spans 14 residues. J was trimmed by 1 base and V by 4 bases; bases with no gene match: 2. This CDR3 is CASSFTSGTDTQYF. In DNA form, the CDR3 reads TGTGCCAGCAGTTTCACTAGCGGCACAGATACGCAGTATTTT.

This clonotype appeared many times. This chain connects TRBV2 to TRBJ1-5; TRBD1 might be the D (6 bases). The CDR3 length is 14 residues. Germline V gives CDR1 SNHLY, CDR2 FYNNEI. Trimming left V 4 bases short and J 7 bases short, with 14 bases between. The CDR3 protein is CASSGTGHWQPQHF. CDR3 in DNA: TGTGCCAGCAGTGGCACAGGGCACTGGCAGCCCCAGCATTTT.

This chain links TRBV5-1 with TRBJ2-7; D unresolved. The germline V gene encodes CDR1 SGHRS and CDR2 YFSETQ. This CDR3 is 15 amino acids long. Trimming left V 6 bases short and J 3 bases short, with 19 bases between. The CDR3 nucleotides are TGCGCCAGCACCGACCCATCAAGATATGTCTACGAGCAGTACTTC. This gives the protein CASTDPSRYVYEQYF.

This clonotype was detected ten times or more. J is TRBJ2-7 and V is TRBV7-2; TRBD2 aligns across 8 bases. This CDR3 has 15 amino acids. J gave up 4 bases and V 1 base, and 6 bases lay outside the gene matches. Germline CDR1 and CDR2: SGHTA and FQGNSA. CDR3: CASSLGSGSLYEQYF. CDR3 coding DNA: TGTGCCAGCAGCTTAGGGAGCGGGAGTCTGTACGAGCAGTACTTC.

In the case of this clonotype: A much larger clone lies a single base off, so this may be a read error. The rearrangement links TRBV28 to TRBJ2-7, with 7 nucleotides matching TRBD1. Germline V CDR1 and CDR2: MDHEN, SYDVKM. This CDR3 has 14 amino acids. DNA of the CDR3: TGTGCCGGCAGTTTACCGGGACAGCACTACGAGCAGTACTTC. Its protein product is CAGSLPGQHYEQYF.

This clonotype has only a few counts. The chain has TRBV10-3 and TRBJ1-2, with 8 bases fitting TRBD1. There are 15 residues in the CDR3. V gave up 5 bases and J gave up 8 bases; unmatched junction bases: 13. CDR1 ENHRY and CDR2 SYGVKD come from the germline V gene. CDR3 sequence reads: CAISPGGGTGSGYTF. The CDR3 DNA reads as TGTGCCATCAGTCCTGGAGGGGGGACAGGATCCGGCTACACCTTC.

This clonotype has ten or more counts. The chain links TRBV18 to TRBJ2-3; TRBD1 or TRBD2 may be the D gene (5 bases each). Looked up from germline, CDR1 is KGHSH and CDR2 is LQKENI. The CDR3 runs to 18 residues. V was shortened by 3 bases and J by 2 bases, with 21 bases between the two germline ends. The CDR3 nucleotides read TGTGCCAGCTCACCTCGTTCGACAGCGGTGTCCTTCACAGATACGCAGTATTTT. Its translation is CASSPRSTAVSFTDTQYF. The full variable domain, its missing parts supplied by reference TRBV18 and TRBJ2-3, is NAGVMQNPRHLVRRRGQEARLRCSPMKGHSHVYWYRQLPEEGLKFMVYLQKENIIDESGMPKERFSAEFPKEGPSILRIQQVVRGDSAAYFCASSPRSTAVSFTDTQYFGPGTRLTVL.

This clonotype was recorded a few times. The V and J genes are TRBV6-2 or TRBV6-3 and TRBJ1-6; no firm D call. The germline CDR1 and CDR2 sequences are MNHEY and SVGEGT. V was shortened by 2 bases and J by 7 bases, with 6 bases between the two germline ends. This CDR3 has 13 amino acids. The CDR3 DNA is TGTGCCAGCAGTTACGGGGAAAATTCACCCCTCCACTTT. Translated: CASSYGENSPLHF.

The rearrangement links TRBV7-2 to TRBJ1-2, with D maybe TRBD1 (6 bases). V was trimmed by 5 bases and J by 2 bases, leaving 15 bases between them. CDR3 length equals 15 residues. Germline CDR1 is SGHTA and CDR2 is FQGNSA. In DNA, the CDR3 is TGTGCCAGCAGCCCCCGGACAGCCCTCAACTATGGCTACACCTTC. Encoded protein: CASSPRTALNYGYTF. The whole variable domain, filled in from reference TRBV7-2 and TRBJ1-2, reads GAGVSQSPSNKVTEKGKDVELRCDPISGHTALYWYRQSLGQGLEFLIYFQGNSAPDKSGLPSDRFSAERTGGSVSTLTIQRTQQEDSAVYLCASSPRTALNYGYTFGSGTRLTVV.

This clonotype was observed many times. This chain's CDR3 is CASSYRADSSYNEQFF. DNA of the CDR3: TGTGCCAGCAGCTACCGAGCGGATTCCTCCTACAATGAGCAGTTCTTC. The chain combines TRBV11-2 with TRBJ2-1; tentatively, D is TRBD2 (5 bases). Germline assignment: CDR1 SGHAT and CDR2 FQNNGV. This CDR3 spans 16 amino acids. V lost 4 bases and J 0 bases, leaving 13 bases between the germline ends.

This clonotype was detected only a few times. The CDR3 DNA sequence: TGTGCCAGCACAAGTTCTTGGTTGTCCTACGAGCAGTACTTC. Residues: CASTSSWLSYEQYF. The gene calls are TRBV28 and TRBJ2-7; the D is unclear. V lost 7 bases to trimming and J lost 1 base, with 14 bases between them. This CDR3 has 14 residues. Germline V CDR1 and CDR2: MDHEN, SYDVKM.

This clonotype has at least ten counts. J is TRBJ1-2 and V is TRBV7-2; TRBD1 matches at 8 bases. Trimming took 5 bases from V and 3 from J; bases not matched to a gene: 5. Germline lookup yields CDR1 SGHTA and CDR2 FQGNSA. CDR3 length equals 14 residues. The chain's CDR3 is CASSATGGDYGYTF. The CDR3 nucleotides are TGTGCCAGCAGCGCTACAGGGGGGGACTATGGCTACACCTTC.

This clonotype was counted a few times. V and J are TRBV18 and TRBJ1-2, with D perhaps matching TRBD1 (6 bases). V lost 2 bases to trimming and J lost 8 bases, with 18 bases between them. This CDR3 spans 15 amino acids. Germline values: CDR1 KGHSH, CDR2 LQKENI. The CDR3 coding sequence is TGTGCCAGCTCACCAAGCGGGGGGGCGCATCGCGGCTACACCTTC. It codes for CASSPSGGAHRGYTF.

V and J are TRBV7-3 and TRBJ2-1; tentatively, D is TRBD1 (6 bases). Germline assignment: CDR1 SGHTA and CDR2 FQGTGA. The CDR3 is 19 amino acids. Trimming pared 6 bases from V and 0 bases from J, leaving 24 bases between. CDR3 sequence reads: CASSSTPLTGPSSYNEQFF. CDR3 bases: TGTGCCAGCAGTTCCACTCCTTTGACAGGCCCAAGCTCCTACAATGAGCAGTTCTTC.

This clonotype appeared many times. The chain carries TRBV11-1 and TRBJ2-5; TRBD2 agrees at 9 bases. Germline values: CDR1 SGHAT, CDR2 FQDESV (reference sequence). The CDR3 has 18 amino acids. V gave up 5 bases and J gave up 2 bases; unmatched junction bases: 15. The CDR3 reads CASSGLAGERQLQETQYF. The CDR3 region has the DNA TGTGCCAGCAGCGGATTAGCGGGAGAGAGGCAGCTTCAAGAGACCCAGTACTTC.

This clonotype was picked up many times. This rearrangement joins TRBV27 to TRBJ2-1; TRBD1 might be the D (5 bases). V dropped 2 bases and J dropped 6 bases, with 17 bases sitting between them. The CDR3 extends over 16 amino acids. CDR1 and CDR2 from the germline V gene are MNHEY and SMNVEV (reference sequence). The CDR3 protein is CASSLNGQGLGNEQFF. The CDR3 nucleotides are TGTGCCAGCAGTTTAAATGGCCAGGGTTTAGGCAATGAGCAGTTCTTC.

This clonotype was observed at least ten times. The rearrangement links TRBV20-1 to TRBJ2-1, with unresolved D. Germline values: CDR1 DFQATT, CDR2 SNEGSKA (reference sequence). This CDR3 is built from 15 residues. The V end was cut by 0 bases, the J end by 2 bases, with 11 bases between. CDR3 loop: CSARDWLGTYNEQFF. CDR3 in DNA: TGCAGTGCTAGAGACTGGCTAGGAACCTACAATGAGCAGTTCTTC.

This clonotype was detected only a few times. The chain combines TRBV30 with TRBJ2-7; 9 nucleotides align to TRBD1. Unmatched junction bases numbered 2, after V lost 2 bases and J lost 3 bases. This CDR3 spans 13 amino acids. CDR1 is GTSNPN, CDR2 SVGIG, per germline (reference sequence). CDR3 residues: CAWSMGQGYEQYF. Written as DNA, the CDR3 is TGTGCCTGGAGTATGGGACAGGGCTACGAGCAGTACTTC.

Points on this clonotype: A single base separates this from a much larger clone, so it may be a read error. The chain employs TRBV3-1 and TRBJ1-5; D gene uncertain. The CDR3 totals 15 residues. Per germline, CDR1 LGHDT and CDR2 YNNKEL (reference sequence). The CDR3, as DNA: TGTGCCAGCAGCCAAGGGGTCGGGGAAAATCAGTCCCAGCATTTT. Its protein is CASSQGVGENQSQHF.

Only a few counts were recorded for this clonotype. The chain combines TRBV19 with TRBJ2-2; 10 bases are shared with TRBD2. The CDR3 consists of 16 residues. CDR1 and CDR2 from the germline V gene are LNHDA and SQIVND (reference sequence). Losses at the gene ends were 2 bases for V and 6 bases for J; bases not matched to a gene: 6. CDR3 nucleotides: TGTGCCAGTAGTATAAGTAGTCTAGCGGGAGCCGGGGAGCTGTTTTTT. Its translation: CASSISSLAGAGELFF.

This clonotype was seen repeatedly, ten times or more. The chain recombines TRBV11-2 with TRBJ1-1; D uncertain. The V gene lost 2 bases and the J gene lost 4 bases, with 8 bases spanning the gap. The germline gives CDR1 SGHAT, CDR2 FQNNGV. This CDR3 region has 13 residues. The CDR3, as DNA: TGTGCCAGCAGCTTATGGTCGGGCACTGAAGCTTTCTTT. It encodes CASSLWSGTEAFF. Complete variable domain (other parts from reference TRBV11-2 and TRBJ1-1): EAGVAQSPRYKIIEKRQSVAFWCNPISGHATLYWYQQILGQGPKLLIQFQNNGVVDDSQLPKDRFSAERLKGVDSTLKIQPAKLEDSAVYLCASSLWSGTEAFFGQGTRLTVV.

V and J are TRBV4-1 and TRBJ2-1, with TRBD2 matching over 7 bases. There are 16 residues in the CDR3. The germline V gene encodes CDR1 MGHRA and CDR2 YSYEKL. The V segment lost 2 bases and the J segment 5 bases; nucleotides outside the gene matches: 9. The CDR3 DNA follows: TGCGCCAGCAGCCAACCGGCGGGCGGGAGAGACAATGAGCAGTTCTTC. Translating it yields CASSQPAGGRDNEQFF.

This clonotype was counted ten times or more. This sequence joins TRBV27 and TRBJ2-1; D call uncertain. The V end lost 5 bases, the J end lost 0 bases, and 11 bases lay between the germline ends. The CDR3 covers 15 residues. Germline CDR1 reads MNHEY; CDR2 reads SMNVEV (reference sequence). DNA for the CDR3: TGTGCCAGCAGTCTCGACTGGAGCTCCTACAATGAGCAGTTCTTC. As protein: CASSLDWSSYNEQFF.

V and J are TRBV7-9 and TRBJ1-2; 8 bases map to TRBD1. Germline V gene lookup returns CDR1 SEHNR and CDR2 FQNEAQ (reference sequence). After removal of 1 base from V and 4 bases from J, the junction contained 8 bases not matched to a gene. The length of the CDR3 is 16 residues. The CDR3 is CASSLVAGGDRYGYTF. CDR3 bases: TGTGCCAGCAGCTTAGTGGCAGGGGGCGATCGCTATGGCTACACCTTC.

This clonotype was seen a few times. The rearrangement joins TRBV27 to TRBJ2-3; no reliable D call. Germline V CDR1 and CDR2: MNHEY, SMNVEV (reference sequence). The ends were cut back, 0 bases at V and 3 bases at J, with 7 bases in the middle. The CDR3 consists of 14 residues. CDR3 amino acids: CASSLSDGTDTQYF. CDR3 in DNA: TGTGCCAGCAGTTTATCGGACGGGACAGATACGCAGTATTTT.

This clonotype was seen a few times. The chain combines TRBV9 with TRBJ2-5; perhaps TRBD1 as D (6 bases). The length of the CDR3 is 14 residues. V lost 4 bases to trimming and J lost 4 bases, with 14 bases between them. CDR1 is SGDLS and CDR2 is YYNGEE in the germline V gene. CDR3 sequence (DNA): TGTGCCAGCAGCCCGGGACAAGACGGAGAGACCCAGTACTTC. Protein product: CASSPGQDGETQYF. Complete variable domain (other parts from reference TRBV9 and TRBJ2-5): DSGVTQTPKHLITATGQRVTLRCSPRSGDLSVYWYQQSLDQGLQFLIQYYNGEERAKGNILERFSAQQFPDLHSELNLSSLELGDSALYFCASSPGQDGETQYFGPGTRLLVL.

This clonotype has more than one count but fewer than ten. The chain has TRBV28 and TRBJ2-7; 9 bases agree with TRBD2. CDR3 length equals 16 residues. Germline lookup yields CDR1 MDHEN and CDR2 SYDVKM. V was clipped by 4 bases and J by 3 bases; unmatched bases: 10. The CDR3 nucleotides read TGTGCCAGCAGTTACGGACTAGCGAGGACACACTACGAGCAGTACTTC. Translated, it gives CASSYGLARTHYEQYF.

The chain links TRBV13 to TRBJ2-5; TRBD2 agrees at 11 bases. In germline, CDR1 is PRHDT, CDR2 FYEKMQ (reference sequence). The CDR3 runs 16 residues. V lost 5 bases and J lost 0; bases outside the gene matches: 5. The CDR3 is CASSTPLAGDQETQYF. As DNA, the CDR3 is TGTGCCAGCAGCACCCCACTAGCGGGAGACCAAGAGACCCAGTACTTC.